Listed below are T cell receptor beta chains from one sample, sequenced in a study of a mutant IDH1 vaccine in newly diagnosed glioma. What these receptors recognize is not known. The data were produced by immunoSEQ multiplex PCR, yet TCRdb's version contains in-frame clones alone and is incomplete. This table has approximately 40,000 clones, less than 90% appearing once. Here the sequenced sample was PBMCs, taken from a glioma patient whose treatment included an IDH1 peptide vaccine. These receptors all stem from a man aged 40-50 years with glioma. Each CDR3 is given with its conserved first and last residue. The D gene is left open where the match is weak. A clone size is listed for some rows: how often the clone was seen (once, few, many), or a class if it is expanded.

>TRBJ1-2|TRBV27|TRBD1|NA
TGTGCCAGCAGTTTACTTACAGGGGCGGAGGGCTACACCTTC
CASSLLTGAEGYTF
>TRBJ1-2|TRBV12-5|NA|NA
TGTGCTAGTGGTTTGCCCCCGGACAGAAGCTACACCTTC
CASGLPPDRSYTF
>TRBJ2-7|TRBV5-1|TRBD1|NA
TGCGCCAGCAGCTTGAGCAGGGGGCAGAACGAGCAGTACTTC
CASSLSRGQNEQYF
>TRBJ1-2|TRBV7-9|NA|few
TGTGCCAGCAGCGGCTCCAGGCGTTCTAACTATGGCTACACCTTC
CASSGSRRSNYGYTF
>TRBJ2-2|TRBV6-5|NA|NA
TGTGCCAGCAGTTCCCCCGGGGTAGTGCGGCGCGGGGAGCTGTTTTTT
CASSSPGVVRRGELFF
>TRBJ1-2|TRBV6-6|TRBD1|NA
TGTGCCAGCAGTTACACGGAAACAGGGGGAGGCTACACCTTC
CASSYTETGGGYTF
>TRBJ2-7|TRBV29-1|NA|NA
TGCAGCGTAGGACAGGGCCGCACGGGGGGCTACGAGCAGTACTTC
CSVGQGRTGGYEQYF
>TRBJ2-7|TRBV7-2|NA|NA
TGTGCCAGCAGCTTAGACAGGGGAGGGTACGAGCAGTACTTC
CASSLDRGGYEQYF
>TRBJ2-7|TRBV21-1|NA|NA
TGTGCCAGCAGCAAACATAAAGGAGACAGGGATGACGAGCAGTACTTC
CASSKHKGDRDDEQYF
>TRBJ1-4|TRBV7-9|NA|NA
TGTGCCAGCAGCTTAGGGGGGATTAATGAAAAACTGTTTTTT
CASSLGGINEKLFF
>TRBJ1-5|TRBV2|NA|once
TGTGCCAGCAGTGGGGGGGAGCAGCCCCAGCATTTT
CASSGGEQPQHF
>TRBJ1-2|TRBV6-1|NA|NA
TGTGCCAGCAGGTTAAACAGGGACCTTCATGGCTACACCTTC
CASRLNRDLHGYTF
>TRBJ2-5|TRBV5-1|NA|NA
TGCGCCAGCAGCTTGACAACAGGTGTCCAAGAGACCCAGTACTTC
CASSLTTGVQETQYF
>TRBJ2-3|TRBV10-2|TRBD2|NA
TGCGCCAGCAGTGAGTCGGCGGGAGCCGGGCCAGATACGCAGTATTTT
CASSESAGAGPDTQYF
>TRBJ1-4|TRBV15|NA|NA
TGTGCCACCAGCAGAGAAGTAACAGGCGAAAAACTGTTTTTT
CATSREVTGEKLFF
>TRBJ1-1|TRBV7-6|NA|NA
TGTGCCAGCAGCTTAGGAAGGGGTGGGACTGAAGCTTTCTTT
CASSLGRGGTEAFF
>TRBJ2-7|TRBV4-3|TRBD1|NA
TGCGCCAGCAGCCGTTCGAGGGAGGACAGGGGTTACGAGCAGTACTTC
CASSRSREDRGYEQYF
>TRBJ2-1|TRBV5-6|NA|NA
TGTGCCAGCAGCTCCTGGACTGGGTACAATGAGCAGTTCTTC
CASSSWTGYNEQFF
>TRBJ1-1|TRBV15|NA|once
TGTGCCACCAGCAGAGATCAGGGACACCTGAACACTGAAGCTTTCTTT
CATSRDQGHLNTEAFF
>TRBJ2-2|TRBV7-3|TRBD2|NA
TGTGCCAGCAGCTTAGGACTAGCGGGGAAGGACGGGGAGCTGTTTTTT
CASSLGLAGKDGELFF
>TRBJ2-7|TRBV27|TRBD2|NA
TGTGCCAGCAGTCTTCTTAGCGGGAGGGCCAATTCGAGAGAGCAGTACTTC
CASSLLSGRANSREQYF
>TRBJ2-6|TRBV12-5|NA|NA
TGTGCTAGTGGTGCCTCTGGGGCCAACGTCCTGACTTTC
CASGASGANVLTF
>TRBJ2-5|TRBV15|TRBD2|NA
TGTGCCACCAGCAGAGATCCCCTAGCGGGAGCGGAGACCCAGTACTTC
CATSRDPLAGAETQYF
>TRBJ2-3|TRBV4-2|NA|NA
TGTGCCAGCAGCCAAGTGGACGCAAACACAGATACGCAGTATTTT
CASSQVDANTDTQYF
>TRBJ2-5|TRBV5-6|TRBD2|NA
TGTGCCAGCAGCTTTCCCCTCGTAGCGGGAGGGCGTAGAGAGACCCAGTACTTC
CASSFPLVAGGRRETQYF
>TRBJ2-7|TRBV20-1|TRBD2|NA
TGCAGTGGACTAGCTTACGAGCAGTACTTC
CSGLAYEQYF
>TRBJ1-2|TRBV6-1|TRBD1|NA
TGTGCCAGCAGACATTCGCGGGACAGATTTGGCTACACCTTC
CASRHSRDRFGYTF
>TRBJ1-1|TRBV7-9|NA|NA
TGTGCCAGCAGCCCTATCTTGGCTGAAGCTTTCTTT
CASSPILAEAFF
>TRBJ1-2|TRBV7-2|NA|medium-sized
TGTGCCAGCAGCTTAGAGGGCCGGGGGGCTGGGTATGGCTACACCTTC
CASSLEGRGAGYGYTF
>TRBJ2-7|TRBV21-1|NA|NA
TGTGCCAGCAGCAGAGGGGGCGCGGCGATATACGAGCAGTACTTC
CASSRGGAAIYEQYF
>TRBJ2-1|TRBV19|TRBD2|NA
TGTGCCAGTAGTATAATTGGGACTAGCGGGAGATATGAGCAGTTCTTC
CASSIIGTSGRYEQFF
>TRBJ1-2|TRBV20-1|NA|NA
TGCAGTGCTAGAGGCTTCTATGGCTACACCTTC
CSARGFYGYTF
>TRBJ2-5|TRBV7-9|TRBD2|NA
TGTGCCAGCACGAGGGAGGGTGGGACCCAGTACTTC
CASTREGGTQYF
>TRBJ1-1|TRBV5-1|NA|few
TGCGCCAGCAGCTTGGGGGCCTTGGGCACTGAAGCTTTCTTT
CASSLGALGTEAFF
>TRBJ2-5|TRBV19|TRBD2|once
TGTGCCAGTAGGCAAACACTAGCGGGAGTAGAGACCCAGTACTTC
CASRQTLAGVETQYF
>TRBJ2-7|TRBV7-8|TRBD2|NA
TGTGCCAGCAGCTTAGTGATAGCGGGAGGGTACGAGCAGTACTTC
CASSLVIAGGYEQYF
>TRBJ2-2|TRBV5-1|NA|NA
TGCGCCAGCAGCTTGGACTATATAAACACCGGGGAGCTGTTTTTT
CASSLDYINTGELFF
>TRBJ2-7|TRBV7-8|TRBD1|NA
TGTGCCAGCAGCCCCCAAGCCGGGACAGTCGATTACGAGCAGTACTTC
CASSPQAGTVDYEQYF
>TRBJ1-2|TRBV27|NA|NA
TGTGCCAGCAGGGATTTAAGAGATGGCTACACCTTC
CASRDLRDGYTF
>TRBJ1-2|TRBV5-1|TRBD1|NA
TGCGCCAGCAGCCCGGGACAGGGAACGAACGGCTACACCTTC
CASSPGQGTNGYTF
>TRBJ2-7|TRBV4-3|NA|NA
TGCGCCAGCAGCCAACTCGGCTACGAGCAGTACTTC
CASSQLGYEQYF